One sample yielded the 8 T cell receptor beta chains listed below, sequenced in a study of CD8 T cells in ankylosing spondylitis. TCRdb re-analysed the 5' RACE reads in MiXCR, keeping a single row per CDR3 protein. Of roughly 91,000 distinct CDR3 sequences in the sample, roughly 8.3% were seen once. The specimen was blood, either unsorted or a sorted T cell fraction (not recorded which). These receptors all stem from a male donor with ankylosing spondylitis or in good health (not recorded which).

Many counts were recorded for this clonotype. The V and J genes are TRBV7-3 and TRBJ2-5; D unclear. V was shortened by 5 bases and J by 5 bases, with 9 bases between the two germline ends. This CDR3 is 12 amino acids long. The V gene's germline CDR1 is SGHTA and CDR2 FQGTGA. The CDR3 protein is CASSIPGETQYF. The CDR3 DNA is TGTGCCAGCAGCATCCCCGGGGAGACCCAGTACTTC.

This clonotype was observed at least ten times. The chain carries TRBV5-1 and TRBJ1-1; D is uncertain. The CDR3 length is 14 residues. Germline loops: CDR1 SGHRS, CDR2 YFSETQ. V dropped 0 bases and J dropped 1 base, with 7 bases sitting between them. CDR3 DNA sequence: TGCGCCAGCAGCTTGGCCGCTGGGAACACTGAAGCTTTCTTT. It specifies CASSLAAGNTEAFF. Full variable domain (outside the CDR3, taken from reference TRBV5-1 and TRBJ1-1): KAGVTQTPRYLIKTRGQQVTLSCSPISGHRSVSWYQQTPGQGLQFLFEYFSETQRNKGNFPGRFSGRQFSNSRSEMNVSTLELGDSALYLCASSLAAGNTEAFFGQGTRLTVV.

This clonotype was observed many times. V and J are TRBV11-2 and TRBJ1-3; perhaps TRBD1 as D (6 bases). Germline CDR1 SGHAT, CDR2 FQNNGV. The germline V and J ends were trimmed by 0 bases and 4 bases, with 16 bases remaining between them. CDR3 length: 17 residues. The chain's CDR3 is CASSLEGIRGTGNTIYF. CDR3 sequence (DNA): TGTGCCAGCAGCTTAGAGGGGATCAGGGGAACAGGAAACACCATATATTTT.

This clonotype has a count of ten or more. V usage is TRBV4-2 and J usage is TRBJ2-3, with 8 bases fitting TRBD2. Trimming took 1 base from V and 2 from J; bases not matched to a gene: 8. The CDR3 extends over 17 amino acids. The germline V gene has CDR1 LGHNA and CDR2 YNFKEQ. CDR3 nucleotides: TGTGCCAGCAGCCAAGGGGTCGCGGGGGGCCTCACAGATACGCAGTATTTT. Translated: CASSQGVAGGLTDTQYF.

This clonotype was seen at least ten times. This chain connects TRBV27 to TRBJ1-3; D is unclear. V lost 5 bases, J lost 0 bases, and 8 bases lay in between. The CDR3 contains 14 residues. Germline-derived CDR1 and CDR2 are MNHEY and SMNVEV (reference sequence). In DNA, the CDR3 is TGTGCCAGCAGTACCAGGAGCTCTGGAAACACCATATATTTT. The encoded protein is CASSTRSSGNTIYF.

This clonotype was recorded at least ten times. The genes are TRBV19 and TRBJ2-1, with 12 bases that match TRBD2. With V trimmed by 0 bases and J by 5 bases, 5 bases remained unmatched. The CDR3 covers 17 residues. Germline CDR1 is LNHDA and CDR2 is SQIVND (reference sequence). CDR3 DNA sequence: TGTGCCAGTAGTATAGATTCGGGACTAGCGGGTAACAATGAGCAGTTCTTC. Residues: CASSIDSGLAGNNEQFF.

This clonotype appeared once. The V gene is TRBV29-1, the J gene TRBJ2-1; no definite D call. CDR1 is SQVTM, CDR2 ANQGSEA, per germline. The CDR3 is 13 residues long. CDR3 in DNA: TGCAACGCCAGCGAGAGCTCCTACAATGAGCAGTTCTTC. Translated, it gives CNASESSYNEQFF.

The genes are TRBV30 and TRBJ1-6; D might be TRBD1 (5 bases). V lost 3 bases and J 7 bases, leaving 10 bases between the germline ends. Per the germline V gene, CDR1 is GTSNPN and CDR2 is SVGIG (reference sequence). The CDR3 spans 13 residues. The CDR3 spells CAWRGRINSPLHF. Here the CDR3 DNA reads TGTGCCTGGAGGGGACGTATAAATTCACCCCTCCACTTT.